Listed below are T cell receptor beta chains from one sample, sequenced in a study of T cell responses to AZD1222 COVID-19 vaccine. Profiled with immunoSEQ multiplex PCR; TCRdb holds only in-frame clones, not every one. This table has roughly 190,000 clones, roughly nine tenths appearing once. The sequenced sample was peripheral blood, obtained 28 days after the second dose of the MenACWY control vaccine. The receptors were gathered from an adult who received the MenACWY meningococcal vaccine as a control. The CDR3 runs from the conserved cysteine through the conserved F or W. Fields, in order: J gene, V gene, clone size, D gene, CDR3 protein, CDR3 DNA. The D gene is left open where the match is weak. A row's size may be missing; if present it is once, few, many or a size class.

j_call: TRBJ2-5; v_call: TRBV24-1; clone_size: .; d_call: TRBD1; cdr3_aa: CATSDLKDRQETQYF; cdr3_nt: TGTGCCACCAGTGATTTAAAGGACAGGCAAGAGACCCAGTACTTC
j_call: TRBJ1-1; v_call: TRBV5-4; clone_size: .; d_call: .; cdr3_aa: CASSGSAGEGYTEAFF; cdr3_nt: TGTGCCAGCAGCGGGTCGGCAGGGGAGGGGTACACTGAAGCTTTCTTT
j_call: TRBJ2-1; v_call: TRBV9; clone_size: .; d_call: .; cdr3_aa: CASSADGSLKFF; cdr3_nt: TGTGCCAGCAGCGCGGACGGGTCCCTCAAGTTCTTC
j_call: TRBJ2-1; v_call: TRBV5-1; clone_size: .; d_call: .; cdr3_aa: CASSSQTTREQFF; cdr3_nt: TGCGCCAGCAGCTCGCAGACGACGCGTGAGCAGTTCTTC
j_call: TRBJ2-5; v_call: TRBV9; clone_size: .; d_call: TRBD1; cdr3_aa: CASSVGLGTAQETQYF; cdr3_nt: TGTGCCAGCAGCGTAGGCCTTGGGACAGCCCAAGAGACCCAGTACTTC
j_call: TRBJ2-3; v_call: TRBV29-1; clone_size: once; d_call: TRBD2; cdr3_aa: CSVSATSGRAPGTQYF; cdr3_nt: TGCAGCGTCTCCGCCACTAGCGGGAGGGCCCCGGGAACGCAGTATTTT
j_call: TRBJ1-2; v_call: TRBV5-6; clone_size: .; d_call: .; cdr3_aa: CASSPWGRGVDGYTF; cdr3_nt: TGTGCCAGCAGCCCCTGGGGAAGAGGGGTTGATGGCTACACCTTC
j_call: TRBJ2-5; v_call: TRBV25-1; clone_size: few; d_call: .; cdr3_aa: CASSWGTETQYF; cdr3_nt: TGTGCCAGCAGTTGGGGGACGGAGACCCAGTACTTC
j_call: TRBJ2-1; v_call: TRBV2; clone_size: .; d_call: TRBD2; cdr3_aa: CASSDGGVEQFF; cdr3_nt: TGTGCCAGCAGTGACGGGGGGGTTGAGCAGTTCTTC
j_call: TRBJ2-7; v_call: TRBV5-1; clone_size: .; d_call: .; cdr3_aa: CASMQGSLSYEQYF; cdr3_nt: TGCGCCAGCATGCAGGGGAGTTTGTCCTACGAGCAGTACTTC
j_call: TRBJ2-1; v_call: TRBV4-1; clone_size: .; d_call: TRBD2; cdr3_aa: CASSQIPGTSGNNEQFF; cdr3_nt: TGCGCCAGCAGCCAGATTCCCGGGACTAGCGGTAACAATGAGCAGTTCTTC
j_call: TRBJ1-5; v_call: TRBV30; clone_size: .; d_call: TRBD1; cdr3_aa: CAWSVPTGHQPQHF; cdr3_nt: TGTGCCTGGAGTGTACCGACAGGGCACCAGCCCCAGCATTTT
j_call: TRBJ2-7; v_call: TRBV19; clone_size: .; d_call: TRBD1; cdr3_aa: CASSVTGVIHEQYF; cdr3_nt: TGTGCCAGTAGTGTTACAGGGGTGATACACGAGCAGTACTTC
j_call: TRBJ1-1; v_call: TRBV18; clone_size: .; d_call: TRBD1; cdr3_aa: CASSRDSKNTEAFF; cdr3_nt: TGTGCCAGCTCAAGGGACAGCAAGAACACTGAAGCTTTCTTT
j_call: TRBJ1-5; v_call: TRBV19; clone_size: .; d_call: .; cdr3_aa: CASAGAGNQPQHF; cdr3_nt: TGTGCCAGTGCAGGTGCGGGCAATCAGCCCCAGCATTTT
j_call: TRBJ2-5; v_call: TRBV18; clone_size: .; d_call: .; cdr3_aa: CASSPVVLIIQETQYF; cdr3_nt: TGTGCCAGCTCACCGGTAGTCTTGATCATCCAAGAGACCCAGTACTTC
j_call: TRBJ2-1; v_call: TRBV28; clone_size: .; d_call: TRBD2; cdr3_aa: CASSLSGLAGSYNEQFF; cdr3_nt: TGTGCCAGCAGTTTATCAGGCCTAGCGGGGTCCTACAATGAGCAGTTCTTC
j_call: TRBJ2-7; v_call: TRBV18; clone_size: once; d_call: TRBD2; cdr3_aa: CASSQRTSGQRHEQYF; cdr3_nt: TGTGCCAGCTCACAGAGGACTAGCGGGCAGCGCCACGAGCAGTACTTC
j_call: TRBJ1-1; v_call: TRBV9; clone_size: once; d_call: .; cdr3_aa: CASSPVGTANTEAFF; cdr3_nt: TGTGCCAGCAGCCCAGTCGGGACGGCGAACACTGAAGCTTTCTTT
j_call: TRBJ2-5; v_call: TRBV2; clone_size: few; d_call: TRBD2; cdr3_aa: CASSVRLAEETQYF; cdr3_nt: TGTGCCAGCAGTGTCAGACTAGCGGAAGAGACCCAGTACTTC
j_call: TRBJ1-5; v_call: TRBV6-4; clone_size: .; d_call: TRBD1; cdr3_aa: CASRGDRYSNQPQHF; cdr3_nt: TGTGCCAGCAGGGGGGACAGGTATAGCAATCAGCCCCAGCATTTT
j_call: TRBJ1-2; v_call: TRBV3-1/TRBV3-2; clone_size: .; d_call: TRBD1; cdr3_aa: CASSRGQGANYGYTF; cdr3_nt: TGTGCCAGCAGCAGAGGACAGGGGGCTAACTATGGCTACACCTTC
j_call: TRBJ2-5; v_call: TRBV11-2; clone_size: .; d_call: .; cdr3_aa: CASSLEFFRDASQRETQYF; cdr3_nt: TGTGCCAGCAGCTTAGAGTTTTTCAGGGATGCGTCGCAGAGAGAGACCCAGTACTTC
j_call: TRBJ2-7; v_call: TRBV2; clone_size: .; d_call: TRBD2; cdr3_aa: CASSQAGIAYEQYF; cdr3_nt: TGTGCCAGCAGCCAAGCGGGAATAGCCTACGAGCAGTACTTC
j_call: TRBJ2-1; v_call: TRBV6-6; clone_size: .; d_call: TRBD2; cdr3_aa: CASSLLGLAEIHINEQFF; cdr3_nt: TGTGCCAGCAGTCTCCTCGGACTAGCGGAAATCCATATCAATGAGCAGTTCTTC
j_call: TRBJ2-7; v_call: TRBV24-1; clone_size: .; d_call: TRBD2; cdr3_aa: CATSDAGTSGSYEQYF; cdr3_nt: TGTGCCACCAGTGACGCGGGGACTAGCGGATCCTACGAGCAGTACTTC
j_call: TRBJ1-5; v_call: TRBV27; clone_size: .; d_call: TRBD1; cdr3_aa: CASSPGQRHQPQHF; cdr3_nt: TGTGCCAGCAGTCCGGGACAGAGGCACCAGCCCCAGCATTTT
j_call: TRBJ1-1; v_call: TRBV6-1; clone_size: .; d_call: .; cdr3_aa: CASSEARGSTEAFF; cdr3_nt: TGTGCCAGCAGTGAAGCGCGGGGGAGCACTGAAGCTTTCTTT
j_call: TRBJ1-4; v_call: TRBV19; clone_size: .; d_call: .; cdr3_aa: CASSITGGGEKLFF; cdr3_nt: TGTGCCAGTAGTATTACCGGGGGAGGGGAAAAACTGTTTTTT
j_call: TRBJ1-1; v_call: TRBV7-3; clone_size: .; d_call: .; cdr3_aa: CASSITGIQNTEAFF; cdr3_nt: TGTGCCAGCAGCATTACCGGGATCCAGAACACTGAAGCTTTCTTT
j_call: TRBJ1-4; v_call: TRBV2; clone_size: .; d_call: .; cdr3_aa: CASRPGGGGLTNEKLFF; cdr3_nt: TGTGCCAGCAGGCCCGGTGGGGGTGGGTTGACTAATGAAAAACTGTTTTTT
j_call: TRBJ2-1; v_call: TRBV9; clone_size: .; d_call: TRBD2; cdr3_aa: CASSVAGGGSNEQFF; cdr3_nt: TGTGCCAGCAGCGTAGCCGGCGGGGGGTCAAATGAGCAGTTCTTC
j_call: TRBJ2-5; v_call: TRBV11-3; clone_size: .; d_call: TRBD1; cdr3_aa: CASSLSGTDQETQYF; cdr3_nt: TGTGCCAGCAGCTTATCCGGGACAGACCAAGAGACCCAGTACTTC
j_call: TRBJ2-7; v_call: TRBV6-6; clone_size: .; d_call: TRBD1; cdr3_aa: CASSLTGTGSYEQYF; cdr3_nt: TGTGCCAGCAGTTTAACCGGGACAGGGTCCTACGAGCAGTACTTC
j_call: TRBJ1-4; v_call: TRBV3-1/TRBV3-2; clone_size: .; d_call: TRBD1; cdr3_aa: CASSPWDSVNEKLFF; cdr3_nt: TGTGCCAGCAGCCCATGGGACAGCGTTAATGAAAAACTGTTTTTT
j_call: TRBJ2-2; v_call: TRBV9; clone_size: .; d_call: .; cdr3_aa: CASSVAARDTGELFF; cdr3_nt: TGTGCCAGCAGCGTAGCAGCAAGGGACACCGGGGAGCTGTTTTTT
j_call: TRBJ2-7; v_call: TRBV29-1; clone_size: .; d_call: .; cdr3_aa: CSFSGTYEQYF; cdr3_nt: TGCAGCTTTAGCGGAACCTACGAGCAGTACTTC
j_call: TRBJ1-3; v_call: TRBV14; clone_size: .; d_call: .; cdr3_aa: CASSQAGGSGNTIYF; cdr3_nt: TGTGCCAGCAGCCAAGCTGGGGGCTCTGGAAACACCATATATTTT
j_call: TRBJ1-2; v_call: TRBV7-2; clone_size: .; d_call: .; cdr3_aa: CASSLKLGVYGYTF; cdr3_nt: TGTGCCAGCAGCTTAAAGCTGGGTGTCTATGGCTACACCTTC
j_call: TRBJ2-7; v_call: TRBV11-3; clone_size: .; d_call: .; cdr3_aa: CASSLDYGTVEQYF; cdr3_nt: TGTGCCAGCAGCTTAGATTACGGGACCGTCGAGCAGTACTTC
j_call: TRBJ1-5; v_call: TRBV6-2/TRBV6-3; clone_size: .; d_call: .; cdr3_aa: CASSRVVEPQHF; cdr3_nt: TGTGCCAGCAGTCGGGTAGTCGAGCCCCAGCATTTT
j_call: TRBJ2-5; v_call: TRBV3-1/TRBV3-2; clone_size: .; d_call: .; cdr3_aa: CASSQERLLAAYQETQYF; cdr3_nt: TGTGCCAGCAGCCAAGAAAGACTTTTGGCGGCGTACCAAGAGACCCAGTACTTC